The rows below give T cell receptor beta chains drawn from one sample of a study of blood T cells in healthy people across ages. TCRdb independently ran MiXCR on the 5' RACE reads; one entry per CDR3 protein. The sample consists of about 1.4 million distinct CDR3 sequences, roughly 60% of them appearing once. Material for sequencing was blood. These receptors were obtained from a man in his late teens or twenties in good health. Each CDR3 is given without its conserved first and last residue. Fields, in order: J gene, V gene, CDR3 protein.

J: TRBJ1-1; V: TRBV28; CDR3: ASSFNLDWKNTEAF
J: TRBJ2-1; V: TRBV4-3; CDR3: ASSQESGVPYNEQF
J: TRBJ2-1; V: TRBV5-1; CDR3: ASSFESGLVSYNEQF
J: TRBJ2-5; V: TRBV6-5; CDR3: ASSYLGHQETLY
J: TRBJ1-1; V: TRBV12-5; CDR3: ASGFGNTEAF
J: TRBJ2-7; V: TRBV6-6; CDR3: ASSYPQGEGAYEQY
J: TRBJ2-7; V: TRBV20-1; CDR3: SARIWDYTYEQY
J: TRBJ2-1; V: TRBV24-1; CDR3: ATSDLRSSSYNEQF
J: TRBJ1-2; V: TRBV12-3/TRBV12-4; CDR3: ASSSGQEDYGYT
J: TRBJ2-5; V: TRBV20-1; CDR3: SARTNQETQY
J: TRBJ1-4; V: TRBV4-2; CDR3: ASSQDQGLGEKLF
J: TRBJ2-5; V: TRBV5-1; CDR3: ASSAVLARGQETQY
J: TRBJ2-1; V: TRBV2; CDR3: ASSEVRVGGQQF
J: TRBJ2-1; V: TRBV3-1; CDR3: ASSQGRTGLRF
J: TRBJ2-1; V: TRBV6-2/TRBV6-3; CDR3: ASSYSVAGEGYNEQF
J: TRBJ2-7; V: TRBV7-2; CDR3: ASSSHGWWEQY
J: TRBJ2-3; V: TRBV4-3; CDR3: ASSQGRAGGIDTQY
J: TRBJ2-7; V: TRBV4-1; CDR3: ASSHGTSGTHYEQY
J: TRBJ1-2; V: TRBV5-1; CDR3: ASSLAATANYGYT
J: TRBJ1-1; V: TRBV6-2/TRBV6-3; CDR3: ASSSQTFAVNTEAF
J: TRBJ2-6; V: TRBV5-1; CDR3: ASSLDIGVALSGANVLT
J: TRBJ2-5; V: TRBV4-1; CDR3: ASSQDPDYETQY
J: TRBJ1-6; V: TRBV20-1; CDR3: SAYEGRQGGSPLH
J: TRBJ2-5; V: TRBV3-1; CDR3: ASSPMKFGGVPQETQY
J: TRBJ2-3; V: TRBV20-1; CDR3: SARQLHTDTQY
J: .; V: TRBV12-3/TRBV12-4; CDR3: ASRASGERYNEQY
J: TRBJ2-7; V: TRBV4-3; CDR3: ASSINAGTAYEQY
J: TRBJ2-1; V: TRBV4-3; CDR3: AGSPLRQGLAYNEQF
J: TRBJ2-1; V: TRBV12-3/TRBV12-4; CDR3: ASSRTGEDEQF
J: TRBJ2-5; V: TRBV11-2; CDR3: ASSLLNRVQY
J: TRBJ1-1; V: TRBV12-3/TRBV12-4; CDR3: ASSLDTGTYDTEAF
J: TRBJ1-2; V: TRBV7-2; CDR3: ASSYYTGTGYGYT
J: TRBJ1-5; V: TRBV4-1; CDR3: ASSYIGLNQPQH
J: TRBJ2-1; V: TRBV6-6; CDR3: ASRDSNEQF
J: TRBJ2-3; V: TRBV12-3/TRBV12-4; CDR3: ASSPRERSTDTRY
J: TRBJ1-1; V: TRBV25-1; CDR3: ASRQGLEAF
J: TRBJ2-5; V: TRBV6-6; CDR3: ASSYKRERQETQY
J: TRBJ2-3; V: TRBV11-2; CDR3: ASSLDFGGGTDTQY
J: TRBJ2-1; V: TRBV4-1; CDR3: ASSLLRGPGNEQF
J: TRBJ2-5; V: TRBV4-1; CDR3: ASSQGASGKETQY
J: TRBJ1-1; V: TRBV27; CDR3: ASSLWGQANTEAF
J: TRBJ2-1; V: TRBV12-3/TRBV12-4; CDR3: ASGGAAYNEQF
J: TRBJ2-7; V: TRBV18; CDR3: ASSADADSYEQY